This T cell receptor beta chain was profiled in a study of regulatory T cells in long-lasting Graves disease. Study as a whole: Antithyroid drug use was under 3 months in newly diagnosed Graves' patients.

Time point: newly diagnosed GD, antithyroid drugs for less than 3 months. The authors made the TCR library using RNA they extracted from PBMCs. Library construction for TCR beta used iRepertoire HTBI primers and Arm-PCR of CDR3 regions. Each CDR3 protein gets one entry after TCRdb re-called the multiplex PCR reads with MiXCR. Among just over 600,000 distinct CDR3 sequences listed, approximately 15% were seen once. Ten or more counts support this clonotype. The CDR3 is 15 residues long. The J segment lost 0 bases and the V segment lost 5 bases, leaving 7 bases of the junction unmatched. The data were also submitted as part of a second study, on T cells in Graves' hyperthyroidism and ophthalmopathy.

This chain links TRBV12-3 or TRBV12-4 with TRBJ2-7; the match to TRBD1 covers 7 bases. The source of this sequence is a young woman with Graves disease. The specimen was peripheral blood mononuclear cells (PBMCs), collected at new diagnosis, from a patient treated with antithyroid drugs. The CDR3 nucleotides read TGTGCCAGCAGTAACCGGGACAGTGCCTCCTACGAGCAGTACTTC. Translated: CASSNRDSASYEQYF.